The 14 T cell receptor beta chains reported below all come from one sample, sequenced in a study of T cell responses to AZD1222 COVID-19 vaccine. Assay: immunoSEQ multiplex PCR; the TCRdb copy retains only in-frame clones and omits some. This table has about 55,000 clones, roughly 90% appearing once. The sequencing here drew on peripheral blood, taken on day 0 of AZD1222 vaccination. These receptors came from an adult in good health.

The chain combines TRBV10-2 with TRBJ2-3, with no clear D. The V end was cut by 0 bases, the J end by 0 bases, with 7 bases between. The V gene's germline CDR1 is WSHSY and CDR2 SAAADI. This CDR3 spans 15 amino acids. The CDR3 spells CASSESPSSTDTQYF. Written as DNA, the CDR3 is TGCGCCAGCAGTGAGTCGCCCTCTAGCACAGATACGCAGTATTTT.

On this clone: The junction departs from the called germline gene at one end, perhaps through a read error. This chain joins TRBV3-1 (or the pseudogene TRBV3-2) and TRBJ2-1; perhaps TRBD1 as D (7 bases). This CDR3 comprises 12 residues. Per germline, CDR1 LGHDT and CDR2 YNNKEL (reference sequence). The CDR3 region is CSAGQPPYEQFF. Here the CDR3 DNA reads TGCTCGGCGGGACAGCCGCCCTATGAGCAGTTCTTC.

The CDR3: CATLRGGTSDTQYF. As DNA, the CDR3 is TGTGCCACCCTCCGGGGGGGGACATCAGATACGCAGTATTTT. J is TRBJ2-3 and V is TRBV28; 8 bases agree with TRBD2. The CDR3 extends over 14 amino acids. J was trimmed by 4 bases and V by 10 bases; bases with no gene match: 10. The V gene's germline CDR1 is MDHEN and CDR2 SYDVKM.

This rearrangement joins TRBV6-5 to TRBJ1-2, with D perhaps matching TRBD1 (6 bases). V lost 6 bases and J lost 7, with 18 bases in between. The germline V gene encodes CDR1 MNHEY and CDR2 SVGAGI. This CDR3 is 14 amino acids long. The CDR3 sequence is CASSPTFRGTGYTF. CDR3 in DNA: TGTGCCAGCAGCCCAACGTTCAGGGGAACTGGCTACACCTTC.

The chain has TRBV4-2 and TRBJ1-2; 8 bases map to TRBD1. CDR3 length: 16 amino acids. After removal of 0 bases from V and 1 base from J, the junction contained 4 bases not matched to a gene. Germline CDR1 reads LGHNA; CDR2 reads YNFKEQ. CDR3: CASSQDPTGGNYGYTF. The DNA of the CDR3 is TGTGCCAGCAGCCAAGATCCAACAGGGGGTAACTATGGCTACACCTTC.

This sequence joins TRBV7-9 and TRBJ2-5; 12 bases align to TRBD2. Per germline, CDR1 SEHNR and CDR2 FQNEAQ (reference sequence). V trimming: 7 bases; J trimming: 7 bases; junction bases outside the gene matches: 10. The CDR3 has 15 residues. The CDR3 DNA reads as TGTGCCAGCACCCGTCAGACTAGCGGGGGAGGGACCCAGTACTTC. Translating gives CASTRQTSGGGTQYF.

This clone has just a few counts. J is TRBJ2-7 and V is TRBV19; 10 bases line up with TRBD1. Trimming removed 3 bases from V and 2 bases from J; junction bases left unmatched: 4. This CDR3 has 15 amino acids. From germline, CDR1 is LNHDA and CDR2 SQIVND (reference sequence). CDR3 protein: CASSIWGQGTYEQYF. As DNA, the CDR3 is TGTGCCAGTAGTATTTGGGGACAGGGGACCTACGAGCAGTACTTC.

This sequence joins TRBV6-5 and TRBJ1-1, with 8 bases lining up with TRBD1. V shed 0 bases and J 6 bases; nucleotides not matched to a gene: 6. The CDR3 is made up of 15 amino acids. The V gene's germline CDR1 is MNHEY and CDR2 SVGAGI. The CDR3 nucleotides read TGTGCCAGCAGTTACTCAGCAGGGGGCCACGCTGAAGCTTTCTTT. This gives the protein CASSYSAGGHAEAFF.

This rearrangement joins TRBV11-2 to TRBJ2-3, with 9 bases identical to TRBD1. The CDR3 sequence is 16 residues long. Germline lookup yields CDR1 SGHAT and CDR2 FQNNGV. With 4 bases clipped from V and 4 bases from J, the junction kept 9 bases outside the gene matches. CDR3: CASSSLSGQGPDTQYF. The CDR3 DNA is TGTGCCAGCAGCTCCTTATCGGGACAGGGTCCAGATACGCAGTATTTT.

The chain links TRBV19 to TRBJ1-6, with D possibly matching TRBD1 (6 bases). CDR1 and CDR2 (germline): LNHDA, SQIVND (reference sequence). Trimming took 8 bases from V and 4 from J, leaving 9 bases between them. CDR3 length equals 13 residues. The CDR3 DNA follows: TGTGCCAGTCGGACAGCGTATAATTCACCCCTCCACTTT. The encoded protein is CASRTAYNSPLHF.

The chain employs TRBV30 and TRBJ2-3; 7 bases fit TRBD2. This CDR3 contains 13 residues. After removal of 2 bases from V and 2 bases from J, the junction contained 1 base not matched to a gene. Germline V gene lookup returns CDR1 GTSNPN and CDR2 SVGIG (reference sequence). CDR3 sequence: CAWSSGDTDTQYF. CDR3 sequence (DNA): TGTGCCTGGAGTAGCGGGGACACAGATACGCAGTATTTT.

The chain couples TRBV5-5 to TRBJ1-2; D unclear. The V gene's germline CDR1 is SGHKS and CDR2 YYEKEE (reference sequence). V lost 0 bases and J lost 8, with 14 bases in between. CDR3 size: 14 residues. DNA of the CDR3: TGTGCCAGCAGCTTGGCCCCTCCTCCTTCAGGCTACACCTTC. Translation: CASSLAPPPSGYTF.

The chain links TRBV19 to TRBJ1-2; D gene ambiguous. The CDR3 is made up of 14 amino acids. The germline gives CDR1 LNHDA, CDR2 SQIVND (reference sequence). V lost 7 bases and J lost 7, with 19 bases in between. The CDR3 reads CASTPGPRMGGYTF. For the CDR3, the DNA is TGTGCCAGTACCCCGGGCCCCCGAATGGGTGGCTACACCTTC.

This chain uses TRBV27 with TRBJ2-2; 9 bases align to TRBD2. V trimming: 1 base; J trimming: 0 bases; junction bases outside the gene matches: 9. Germline V CDR1 and CDR2: MNHEY, SMNVEV (reference sequence). The length of the CDR3 is 19 residues. The DNA for the CDR3 is TGTGCCAGCAGTTTATTTACTCCGGGACTAGCAGCGAACACCGGGGAGCTGTTTTTT. Translated, it gives CASSLFTPGLAANTGELFF.